The source of this T cell receptor (beta chain) is a study of blood T cell repertoires in COVID-19. Repertoires were generated with immunoSEQ multiplex PCR, while TCRdb's copy carries only in-frame clones and drops some. The data hold 450,000 or so clones, with 80% to 95% observed a single time. Germline V gives CDR1 SGHVS, CDR2 FQNEAQ. The J segment lost 0 bases and the V segment lost 1 base, leaving 5 bases of the junction unmatched. This CDR3 region has 17 residues. Sequenced sample: PBMCs or T cells enriched from blood (not recorded which). V usage is TRBV7-8 and J usage is TRBJ1-3, with 8 bases matching TRBD1. This sequence originates from a man aged 18 to 35 who had recovered from COVID-19. In nucleotides, the CDR3 is TGTGCCAGCAGCTTAGGGACAGGGAGTTTCTCTGGAAACACCATATATTTT. It yields the protein CASSLGTGSFSGNTIYF.